The 8 T cell receptor beta chains below were found in one sample sequenced in a study of cytomegalovirus exposure and HLA in healthy donors. In the PCR, 60 Vbeta and 13 Jbeta primers were used. Method: immunoSEQ multiplex PCR; TCRdb's copy keeps in-frame clones and lacks some. The sample yields 60,000 to 65,000 clones, around 87% seen once. Sequencing was performed on PBMCs. The receptors were gathered from a man aged 18-30 years in good health and CMV-seronegative.

The CDR3 is CASSPLTGRTDTQYF. In DNA form, the CDR3 reads TGTGCCAGCTCACCACTGACAGGGAGGACAGATACGCAGTATTTT. The chain uses TRBV18 and TRBJ2-3; tentatively, D is TRBD1 (7 bases). Germline V CDR1 and CDR2: KGHSH, LQKENI. The CDR3 contains 15 residues. Trimming took off 1 base at V and 3 bases at J, with 11 bases between the two ends. The full variable domain, in which reference TRBV18 and TRBJ2-3 provide the parts outside the CDR3, is NAGVMQNPRHLVRRRGQEARLRCSPMKGHSHVYWYRQLPEEGLKFMVYLQKENIIDESGMPKERFSAEFPKEGPSILRIQQVVRGDSAAYFCASSPLTGRTDTQYFGPGTRLTVL.

In this sample, this clone turned up once. This chain joins TRBV9 and TRBJ2-1, with 8 bases identical to TRBD1. There are 16 residues in the CDR3. J was trimmed by 6 bases and V by 4 bases; bases with no gene match: 12. In germline, CDR1 is SGDLS, CDR2 YYNGEE. CDR3: CASSPDPGTGSNEQFF. The CDR3 bases are TGTGCCAGCAGCCCTGATCCCGGGACAGGAAGCAATGAGCAGTTCTTC.

This sequence joins TRBV13 and TRBJ2-7; D is unclear. With 4 bases removed from V and 7 bases from J, the gap between germline ends came to 8 bases. The CDR3 is 11 amino acids. Germline V gene sequence: CDR1 PRHDT, CDR2 FYEKMQ (reference sequence). CDR3 loop: CASSSPSEQYF. CDR3 nucleotide sequence: TGTGCCAGCAGCTCTCCCTCTGAGCAGTACTTC.

The chain combines TRBV2 with TRBJ2-5, with a possible D match to TRBD2 (6 bases). In germline, CDR1 is SNHLY, CDR2 FYNNEI. V lost 5 bases and J lost 5, with 12 bases in between. The CDR3 totals 13 residues. CDR3 coding DNA: TGTGCCAGCAGTTACACTAGCTCCGAGACCCAGTACTTC. Its translation is CASSYTSSETQYF.

The V gene is TRBV5-4, the J gene TRBJ2-5; TRBD1 aligns across 12 bases. Germline lookup yields CDR1 SGHNT and CDR2 YYREEE (reference sequence). The V gene end was trimmed by 2 bases and the J gene end by 5 bases; junction bases not matched to a gene: 1. CDR3 length: 14 residues. The CDR3 is CASSLGTGGETQYF. CDR3 bases: TGTGCCAGCAGCTTAGGGACAGGGGGCGAGACCCAGTACTTC.

The genes are TRBV7-2 and TRBJ1-1, with D unresolved. The CDR3 covers 12 residues. In germline, CDR1 is SGHTA, CDR2 FQGNSA. V was shortened by 3 bases and J by 5 bases, with 7 bases between the two germline ends. The CDR3 DNA is TGTGCCAGCAGCTTCCGGGAAACTGAAGCTTTCTTT. It is translated as CASSFRETEAFF.

The chain couples TRBV7-8 to TRBJ1-2; possibly TRBD1 for D (5 bases). The germline gives CDR1 SGHVS, CDR2 FQNEAQ. There are 13 residues in the CDR3. V lost 2 bases, J lost 4 bases, and 8 bases lay in between. The CDR3, as DNA: TGTGCCAGCAGCTTACGACAGTCCTATGGCTACACCTTC. Its protein is CASSLRQSYGYTF.

This clone was detected many times. The rearrangement uses TRBV29-1 and TRBJ1-1, with TRBD1 as a possible D gene (6 bases). This CDR3 is 12 amino acids long. The germline gives CDR1 SQVTM, CDR2 ANQGSEA. V dropped 7 bases and J dropped 6 bases, with 15 bases sitting between them. CDR3 DNA sequence: TGCAGCGCCAGTGCAGGGGCCGCTGAAGCTTTCTTT. This gives the protein CSASAGAAEAFF.